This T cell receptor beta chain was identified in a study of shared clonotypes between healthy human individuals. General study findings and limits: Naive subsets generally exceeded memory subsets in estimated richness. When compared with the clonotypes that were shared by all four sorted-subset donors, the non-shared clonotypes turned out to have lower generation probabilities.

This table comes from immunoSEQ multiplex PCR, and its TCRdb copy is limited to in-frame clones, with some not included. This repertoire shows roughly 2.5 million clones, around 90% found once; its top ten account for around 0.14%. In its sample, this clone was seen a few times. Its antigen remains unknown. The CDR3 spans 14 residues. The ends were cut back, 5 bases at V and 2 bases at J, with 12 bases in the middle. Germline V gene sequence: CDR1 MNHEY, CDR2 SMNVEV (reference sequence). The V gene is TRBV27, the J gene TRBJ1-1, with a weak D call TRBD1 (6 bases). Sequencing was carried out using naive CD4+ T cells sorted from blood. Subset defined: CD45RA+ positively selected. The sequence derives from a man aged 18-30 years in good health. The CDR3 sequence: CASSQGTGNTEAFF. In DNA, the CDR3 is TGTGCCAGCAGTCAGGGGACCGGCAACACTGAAGCTTTCTTT.